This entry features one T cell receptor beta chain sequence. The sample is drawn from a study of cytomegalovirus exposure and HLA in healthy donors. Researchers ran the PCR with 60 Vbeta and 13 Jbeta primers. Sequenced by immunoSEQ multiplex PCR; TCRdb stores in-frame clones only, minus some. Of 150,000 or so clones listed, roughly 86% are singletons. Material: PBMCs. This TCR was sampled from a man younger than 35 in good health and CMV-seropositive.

Here the CDR3 reads CASTTPGSGNTIYF. CDR3 bases: TGTGCCAGCACTACACCGGGGTCTGGAAACACCATATATTTT. The chain has TRBV6-5 and TRBJ1-3; no definite D call. Trimming took 7 bases from V and 1 from J, leaving 11 bases between them. CDR1 and CDR2 from the germline V gene are MNHEY and SVGAGI. The CDR3 has 14 amino acids.